Presented here are 5 T cell receptor beta chains from one specimen sequenced in a study of siplizumab effects on memory and regulatory T cells. Data came from immunoSEQ multiplex PCR; TCRdb stores just in-frame clones and leaves some out. This sample has roughly 62,000 clones; around 79% occur once, and the top ten carry 0.4% to 0.5%. What was sequenced was memory CD4+ T cells sorted from blood. The receptor source for this set is a human donor in good health.

This clone has a handful of counts. Other DNA sequences in this specimen translate into the identical CDR3. The chain combines TRBV6-5 with TRBJ1-1; D is unclear. The CDR3 has 10 residues. Germline-derived CDR1 and CDR2 are MNHEY and SVGAGI. V was clipped by 6 bases and J by 5 bases, with 4 bases between them. The CDR3 loop is CASRGTEAFF. The DNA of the CDR3 is TGTGCCAGCAGGGGGACTGAAGCTTTCTTT.

The chain combines TRBV9 with TRBJ1-1; the D is unclear. The CDR3 runs to 14 residues. The germline CDR1 and CDR2 sequences are SGDLS and YYNGEE. V was clipped by 0 bases and J by 0 bases, with 6 bases between them. CDR3 sequence (DNA): TGTGCCAGCAGCGTAGGACAACTGAACACTGAAGCTTTCTTT. Translation gives CASSVGQLNTEAFF.

The sample holds a few counts of this clone. V gene TRBV5-1 combines with J gene TRBJ2-5; 9 bases line up with TRBD2. Losses at the gene ends were 4 bases for V and 1 base for J; bases not matched to a gene: 2. The CDR3 loop spans 14 amino acids. Germline lookup yields CDR1 SGHRS and CDR2 YFSETQ. DNA for the CDR3: TGCGCCAGCAGCCCGACTAGCGGCCAAGAGACCCAGTACTTC. Amino acid sequence: CASSPTSGQETQYF.

V gene TRBV6-1 combines with J gene TRBJ2-7; TRBD1 matches at 9 bases. After removal of 6 bases from V and 4 bases from J, the junction contained 4 bases not matched to a gene. Germline V gene lookup returns CDR1 MNHNS and CDR2 SASEGT. CDR3 length: 13 amino acids. CDR3 nucleotide sequence: TGTGCCAGCAGCCTCGGACAGGGGTACGAGCAGTACTTC. Residues: CASSLGQGYEQYF.

This clone was found a few times. V gene TRBV29-1 combines with J gene TRBJ1-5; TRBD1 agrees at 7 bases. CDR1 is SQVTM, CDR2 ANQGSEA, per germline. J lost 5 bases, V lost 7 bases, and 5 bases had no gene match. This CDR3 has 12 amino acids. In DNA form, the CDR3 reads TGCAGCGCCCGACAGGGCGATCAGCCCCAGCATTTT. Translation gives CSARQGDQPQHF.